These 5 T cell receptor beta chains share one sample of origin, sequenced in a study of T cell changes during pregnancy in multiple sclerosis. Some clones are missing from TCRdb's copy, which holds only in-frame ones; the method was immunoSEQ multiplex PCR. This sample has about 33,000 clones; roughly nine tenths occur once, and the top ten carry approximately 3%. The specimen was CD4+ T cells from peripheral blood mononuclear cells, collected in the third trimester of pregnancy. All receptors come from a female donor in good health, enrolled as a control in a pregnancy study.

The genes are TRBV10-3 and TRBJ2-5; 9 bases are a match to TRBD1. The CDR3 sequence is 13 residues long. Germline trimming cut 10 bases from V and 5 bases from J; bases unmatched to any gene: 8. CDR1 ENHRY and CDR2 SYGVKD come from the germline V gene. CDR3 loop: CATGPTGGETQYF. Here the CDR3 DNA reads TGTGCCACCGGACCGACAGGGGGTGAGACCCAGTACTTC.

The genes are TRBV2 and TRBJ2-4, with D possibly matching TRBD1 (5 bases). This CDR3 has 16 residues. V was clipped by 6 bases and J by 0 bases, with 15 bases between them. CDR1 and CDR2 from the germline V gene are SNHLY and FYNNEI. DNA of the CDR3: TGTGCCAGCAGAACTGACAGTCAAATAGCCAAAAACATTCAGTACTTC. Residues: CASRTDSQIAKNIQYF.

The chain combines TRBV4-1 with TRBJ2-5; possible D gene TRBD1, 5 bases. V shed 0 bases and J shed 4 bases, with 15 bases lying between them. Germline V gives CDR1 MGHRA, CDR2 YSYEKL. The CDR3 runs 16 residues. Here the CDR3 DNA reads TGCGCCAGCAGCCAAGAGTCCCAGGGTGGGGTAGAGACCCAGTACTTC. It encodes CASSQESQGGVETQYF.

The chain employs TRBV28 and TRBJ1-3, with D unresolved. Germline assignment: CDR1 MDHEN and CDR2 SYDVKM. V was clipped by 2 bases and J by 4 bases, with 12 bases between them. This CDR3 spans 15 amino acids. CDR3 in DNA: TGTGCCAGCAGTTTACCTAGGAGCTGGGGAAACACCATATATTTT. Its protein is CASSLPRSWGNTIYF.

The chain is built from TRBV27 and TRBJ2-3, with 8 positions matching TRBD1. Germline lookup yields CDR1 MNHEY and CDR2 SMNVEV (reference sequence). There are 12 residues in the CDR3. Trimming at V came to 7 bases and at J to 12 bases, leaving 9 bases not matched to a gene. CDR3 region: CASNLAGGRQYF. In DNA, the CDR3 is TGTGCCAGCAATTTGGCAGGGGGCCGCCAGTATTTT.